What follows are 10 T cell receptor beta chains derived from one specimen sequenced in a study of radiotherapy plus CTLA-4 blockade in lung cancer. The protocol was immunoSEQ multiplex PCR, while the TCRdb copy is restricted to in-frame clones and leaves out a portion. Counted here are 65,000 to 85,000 clones, around 69% occurring once; the ten biggest clones make up roughly 15%. The starting material was peripheral blood, obtained from a patient treated with radiotherapy plus ipilimumab. The receptor source for this set is a human donor with non-small cell lung cancer whose response to radiotherapy plus ipilimumab could not be evaluated. Some clones in this sample may be carry-over from other donors' samples.

The chain has TRBV18 and TRBJ2-6; TRBD1 matches 7 bases. The CDR3 has 15 residues. Germline V gene sequence: CDR1 KGHSH, CDR2 LQKENI. CDR3 amino acids: CVSRQGDSGANVLTF. The CDR3 DNA is TGTGTCTCGAGACAGGGAGACTCTGGGGCCAACGTCCTGACTTTC.

In its sample, this clone was seen once. V and J are TRBV28 and TRBJ2-7, with 7 bases lining up with TRBD1. CDR1 and CDR2 (germline): MDHEN, SYDVKM. CDR3 length: 18 amino acids. Unmatched junction bases numbered 14, after V lost 3 bases and J lost 0 bases. The CDR3 reads CASSFKGLQGSTSYEQYF. CDR3 in DNA: TGTGCCAGCAGTTTCAAAGGCCTACAGGGGTCGACCTCCTACGAGCAGTACTTC.

The chain couples TRBV5-1 to TRBJ2-7; 11 bases match TRBD1. The CDR3 consists of 14 residues. J was trimmed by 4 bases and V by 4 bases; bases with no gene match: 4. From germline, CDR1 is SGHRS and CDR2 YFSETQ. In nucleotides, the CDR3 is TGCGCCAGCAGCCCGGGACAGGGGGGGTACGAGCAGTACTTC. Protein: CASSPGQGGYEQYF. Complete variable domain (other parts from reference TRBV5-1 and TRBJ2-7): KAGVTQTPRYLIKTRGQQVTLSCSPISGHRSVSWYQQTPGQGLQFLFEYFSETQRNKGNFPGRFSGRQFSNSRSEMNVSTLELGDSALYLCASSPGQGGYEQYFGPGTRLTVT.

The chain couples TRBV30 to TRBJ2-7; 9 bases line up with TRBD1. The CDR3 sequence is 14 residues long. V shed 5 bases and J 3 bases; nucleotides not matched to a gene: 8. Germline V lookup: CDR1 GTSNPN, CDR2 SVGIG (reference sequence). The CDR3, as DNA: TGTGCCTGGCACGGACAGGGGATATTCTACGAGCAGTACTTC. Translating gives CAWHGQGIFYEQYF.

The genes are TRBV6-4 and TRBJ1-6, with 7 nucleotides matching TRBD1. Germline CDR1 reads MRHNA; CDR2 reads SNTAGT. The junction had 2 bases not matched to a gene; V was cut back by 4 bases and J by 2 bases. CDR3 size: 15 residues. CDR3 nucleotides: TGTGCCAGCAGTGGGGACAGTACCTATAATTCACCCCTCCACTTT. It specifies CASSGDSTYNSPLHF.

Details on this clone: Germline is not matched at one junction end, which may reflect a read error. The chain couples TRBV5-1 to TRBJ1-2, with a weak D call TRBD1 (5 bases). Germline V gives CDR1 SGHRS, CDR2 YFSETQ. The CDR3 totals 14 residues. CDR3 in amino acids: CASSLDGQGYGYTF. The CDR3 DNA follows: TGCGCCAGCAGTTTGGACGGCCAGGGCTATGGCTACACCTTC.

Turning to this clone: The conserved closing phenylalanine or tryptophan is absent in this CDR3, likely reflecting a read error. The DNA is left out, because the CDR3 cannot be placed on it with certainty; the CDR3 is given as TCRdb lists it. The gene calls are TRBV28 and TRBJ2-2; TRBD1 reflects the table's D call only, with no check against the DNA. Germline values: CDR1 MDHEN, CDR2 SYDVKM. The CDR3 is 13 amino acids in total, end residues counted. CDR3 in amino acids: CASSYRGTGELLS.

The gene calls are TRBV7-6 and TRBJ2-7, with 8 bases that match TRBD1. CDR1 is SGHVS, CDR2 FNYEAQ, per germline. The junction had 7 bases not matched to a gene; V was cut back by 9 bases and J by 3 bases. CDR3 length: 13 residues. The CDR3 sequence: CASGQGAGYEQYF. The DNA for the CDR3 is TGTGCCAGTGGACAGGGCGCTGGCTACGAGCAGTACTTC.

The chain recombines TRBV29-1 with TRBJ1-5; 7 positions match TRBD1. From germline, CDR1 is SQVTM and CDR2 ANQGSEA. J gave up 3 bases and V 4 bases, and 3 bases lay outside the gene matches. CDR3 length: 13 amino acids. Here the CDR3 reads CSVGQGTNQPQHF. The CDR3 DNA reads TGCAGCGTTGGACAGGGAACCAATCAGCCCCAGCATTTT.

The chain links TRBV5-1 to TRBJ2-1; unclear D gene. Trimming removed 4 bases at V and 7 bases at J, with 18 bases between. The CDR3 runs to 15 residues. Germline V gives CDR1 SGHRS, CDR2 YFSETQ. CDR3 loop: CASSQISFYANEQFF. CDR3 nucleotide sequence: TGCGCCAGCAGCCAAATCTCCTTCTATGCAAATGAGCAGTTCTTC.